Each of the 17 T cell receptor beta chains below was sequenced from the same sample in a study of blood T cell repertoires in COVID-19. Data came from immunoSEQ multiplex PCR; TCRdb stores just in-frame clones and leaves some out. Among some 74,000 clones listed, nearly 90% were seen once. The specimen was peripheral blood. All receptors derive from a man aged 45-60 years with acute or convalescent COVID-19.

The V call is TRBV5-5, the J call TRBJ2-7; D not certain. Trimming cost V 3 bases and J 3 bases, with 7 bases left between them. The CDR3 consists of 12 residues. From germline, CDR1 is SGHKS and CDR2 YYEKEE (reference sequence). The CDR3 loop reads CASSYQVYEQYF. DNA for the CDR3: TGTGCCAGCAGCTATCAGGTCTACGAGCAGTACTTC.

The genes are TRBV7-9 and TRBJ2-7, with 7 bases identical to TRBD1. The V segment lost 2 bases and the J segment 0 bases; nucleotides outside the gene matches: 4. CDR1 is SEHNR and CDR2 is FQNEAQ in the germline V gene (reference sequence). CDR3 length equals 15 residues. The CDR3 region has the DNA TGTGCCAGCAGCTTATCACAGGGGATCTCCTACGAGCAGTACTTC. Protein sequence: CASSLSQGISYEQYF.

The rearrangement uses TRBV6-5 and TRBJ1-1; 9 bases agree with TRBD1. V lost 7 bases and J lost 11; bases outside the gene matches: 11. The CDR3 has 13 residues. Per germline, CDR1 MNHEY and CDR2 SVGAGI. The DNA of the CDR3 is TGTGCCAGCAAACTTACAGGGGGCGATAAGGCTTTCTTT. This gives the protein CASKLTGGDKAFF.

The chain uses TRBV6-1 and TRBJ2-7; D perhaps matches TRBD1 (6 bases). V gave up 3 bases and J gave up 2 bases, with 20 bases separating them. The CDR3 length is 17 residues. Germline loops: CDR1 MNHNS, CDR2 SASEGT. CDR3 DNA: TGTGCCAGCAGTGACCCCCACGGGACACCTAACACCTACGAGCAGTACTTC. It is translated as CASSDPHGTPNTYEQYF.

The chain uses TRBV3-1 (or the pseudogene TRBV3-2) and TRBJ2-1; 12 nucleotides line up with TRBD2. After removal of 0 bases from V and 3 bases from J, the junction contained 6 bases not matched to a gene. The CDR3 is 18 amino acids. In germline, CDR1 is LGHDT, CDR2 YNNKEL (reference sequence). The CDR3 DNA reads TGTGCCAGCAGCCAAGATTCTAGCGGGGGGGCTGTCTACAATGAGCAGTTCTTC. Translation gives CASSQDSSGGAVYNEQFF.

This chain's CDR3 is CASSYEDIGNSPLHF. The DNA for the CDR3 is TGTGCCAGCAGCTACGAGGACATAGGGAATTCACCCCTCCACTTT. The V call is TRBV9, the J call TRBJ1-6, with a possible D match to TRBD1 (5 bases). The CDR3 length is 15 residues. Trimming took off 4 bases at V and 7 bases at J, with 15 bases between the two ends. The germline V gene has CDR1 SGDLS and CDR2 YYNGEE.

The rearrangement uses TRBV11-2 and TRBJ1-6; D call uncertain. V was cut by 5 bases and J by 6 bases, with 17 bases left in between. The CDR3 has 16 amino acids. Germline-derived CDR1 and CDR2 are SGHAT and FQNNGV. CDR3 in DNA: TGTGCCAGCAGCCCTAACTTCCGGGTTTTTAATTCACCCCTCCACTTT. It specifies CASSPNFRVFNSPLHF.

This chain links TRBV7-2 with TRBJ2-1; 8 bases map to TRBD2. CDR1 is SGHTA and CDR2 is FQGNSA in the germline V gene. The junction had 8 bases not matched to a gene; V was cut back by 7 bases and J by 3 bases. This CDR3 is built from 15 residues. The CDR3 here is CASMLAGPFYNEQFF. CDR3 nucleotide sequence: TGTGCCAGCATGTTAGCGGGGCCCTTCTACAATGAGCAGTTCTTC. Full variable domain (rest looked up from reference TRBV7-2 and TRBJ2-1): GAGVSQSPSNKVTEKGKDVELRCDPISGHTALYWYRQSLGQGLEFLIYFQGNSAPDKSGLPSDRFSAERTGGSVSTLTIQRTQQEDSAVYLCASMLAGPFYNEQFFGPGTRLTVL.

The chain employs TRBV7-8 and TRBJ1-6, with 7 positions matching TRBD1. The junction had 16 bases not matched to a gene; V was cut back by 4 bases and J by 7 bases. The CDR3 runs to 18 residues. Germline V lookup: CDR1 SGHVS, CDR2 FQNEAQ. Written as DNA, the CDR3 is TGTGCCAGCAGCTGGAACCTGCCGGGTTCAGGGGGGAATTCACCCCTCCACTTT. This gives the protein CASSWNLPGSGGNSPLHF.

This rearrangement joins TRBV28 to TRBJ2-3; D perhaps matches TRBD1 (6 bases). V was clipped by 3 bases and J by 2 bases, with 9 bases between them. Germline V gene data show CDR1 as MDHEN and CDR2 as SYDVKM. CDR3 length: 14 amino acids. The DNA for the CDR3 is TGTGCCAGCAGTTTGGACAGAAACACAGATACGCAGTATTTT. Encoded protein: CASSLDRNTDTQYF.

This clone appeared a single time. The rearrangement joins TRBV11-3 to TRBJ2-2, with D possibly being TRBD1 (5 bases). Trimming stripped 2 bases from V and 4 bases from J, with 8 bases between. Germline V gene data show CDR1 as SGHNT and CDR2 as YENEEA. The CDR3 spans 14 residues. The CDR3 DNA follows: TGTGCCAGCAGCTTACAGGGCGGCACCGGGGAGCTGTTTTTT. Translating gives CASSLQGGTGELFF.

The chain uses TRBV30 and TRBJ2-1, with 8 positions matching TRBD1. CDR1 GTSNPN and CDR2 SVGIG come from the germline V gene (reference sequence). The CDR3 is 14 amino acids. Germline trimming cut 5 bases from V and 4 bases from J; bases unmatched to any gene: 7. Here the CDR3 reads CAWRRQGAYNEQFF. Written as DNA, the CDR3 is TGTGCCTGGCGGCGGCAGGGGGCTTACAATGAGCAGTTCTTC.

A single count supports this clone. The rearrangement links TRBV24-1 to TRBJ1-2; D is possibly TRBD1 (5 bases). The CDR3 totals 11 residues. Germline V gene data show CDR1 as KGHDR and CDR2 as SFDVKD. Trimming left V 9 bases short and J 6 bases short, with 10 bases between. DNA of the CDR3: TGTGCCACCGGGTCAGGGCATGGCTACACCTTC. It is translated as CATGSGHGYTF.

The V and J genes are TRBV30 and TRBJ2-1, with D possibly being TRBD1 (5 bases). Trimming took off 1 base at V and 4 bases at J, with 5 bases between the two ends. In germline, CDR1 is GTSNPN, CDR2 SVGIG (reference sequence). This CDR3 has 12 amino acids. CDR3 coding DNA: TGTGCCTGGAGTGGACAGTACAATGAGCAGTTCTTC. It codes for CAWSGQYNEQFF.

The V call is TRBV28, the J call TRBJ2-5; no definite D call. The length of the CDR3 is 12 residues. Germline values: CDR1 MDHEN, CDR2 SYDVKM. V lost 3 bases to trimming and J lost 5 bases, with 7 bases between them. CDR3 sequence (DNA): TGTGCCAGCAGTTTGATTCGGGAGACCCAGTACTTC. This gives the protein CASSLIRETQYF. Full variable domain (remainder filled in from reference TRBV28 and TRBJ2-5): DVKVTQSSRYLVKRTGEKVFLECVQDMDHENMFWYRQDPGLGLRLIYFSYDVKMKEKGDIPEGYSVSREKKERFSLILESASTNQTSMYLCASSLIRETQYFGPGTRLLVL.

The chain links TRBV7-3 to TRBJ2-3; a possible D gene is TRBD1 (5 bases). The CDR3 loop spans 13 amino acids. Trimming took 11 bases from V and 2 from J, leaving 14 bases between them. Germline V gene lookup returns CDR1 SGHTA and CDR2 FQGTGA. CDR3 in amino acids: CACGAGITDTQYF. The CDR3 DNA is TGTGCCTGTGGGGCAGGAATCACAGATACGCAGTATTTT.

The chain uses TRBV4-2 and TRBJ2-5; 12 bases line up with TRBD2. V was pared by 2 bases and J by 0 bases, with 1 base of the junction left unmatched. Germline V gene lookup returns CDR1 LGHNA and CDR2 YNFKEQ. CDR3 length equals 16 residues. CDR3 region: CASSQTSGGNQETQYF. DNA for the CDR3: TGTGCCAGCAGCCAAACTAGCGGGGGGAACCAAGAGACCCAGTACTTC.